These 25 T cell receptor beta chains were sequenced from one sample in a study of T cells after somatic rescue of genetic block. Method: immunoSEQ multiplex PCR; TCRdb's copy keeps in-frame clones and lacks some. The data contain about 67,000 clones, 92% of them singletons. The sequenced sample was peripheral blood mononuclear cells (PBMCs). These receptors came from a man between 35 and 55 years old.

The chain joins TRBV7-2 to TRBJ2-7; weak D call: TRBD1 (6 bases). From germline, CDR1 is SGHTA and CDR2 FQGNSA. CDR3 length: 14 amino acids. The V gene lost 4 bases and the J gene lost 0 bases, with 10 bases spanning the gap. The CDR3 nucleotides read TGTGCCAGCAGCTGGCCGGGACACTCCTACGAGCAGTACTTC. It encodes CASSWPGHSYEQYF.

The rearrangement uses TRBV5-1 and TRBJ1-3, with D unclear. The CDR3 has 15 amino acids. Per the germline V gene, CDR1 is SGHRS and CDR2 is YFSETQ. V lost 4 bases and J lost 8, with 19 bases in between. The CDR3 DNA sequence: TGCGCCAGCAGCCGTGTCCCGGAAGCCTGGGACACCATATATTTT. Translating gives CASSRVPEAWDTIYF. Combining the CDR3 with reference TRBV5-1 and TRBJ1-3 gives the whole variable domain KAGVTQTPRYLIKTRGQQVTLSCSPISGHRSVSWYQQTPGQGLQFLFEYFSETQRNKGNFPGRFSGRQFSNSRSEMNVSTLELGDSALYLCASSRVPEAWDTIYFGEGSWLTVV.

Only a few counts were recorded for this clone. The V gene is TRBV19, the J gene TRBJ2-2; D is possibly TRBD1 or TRBD2 (6 bases each). CDR3 length: 14 residues. Per germline, CDR1 LNHDA and CDR2 SQIVND (reference sequence). V lost 8 bases and J 2 bases, leaving 12 bases between the germline ends. Here the CDR3 DNA reads TGTGCCAGTCAGGGGAGGATCAACACCGGGGAGCTGTTTTTT. Protein sequence: CASQGRINTGELFF.

The gene calls are TRBV10-2 and TRBJ2-7; 9 nucleotides align to TRBD2. The CDR3 totals 17 residues. CDR1 is WSHSY and CDR2 is SAAADI in the germline V gene. V lost 7 bases and J lost 2; bases outside the gene matches: 15. CDR3: CASTERWASGVPYEQYF. Here the CDR3 DNA reads TGCGCCAGCACCGAGAGGTGGGCTAGCGGGGTGCCCTACGAGCAGTACTTC.

The rearrangement links TRBV18 to TRBJ2-7; TRBD2 might be the D (6 bases). V lost 2 bases and J lost 2, with 13 bases in between. The CDR3 is 15 residues long. Germline V lookup: CDR1 KGHSH, CDR2 LQKENI. CDR3 residues: CASSPIAESAYEQYF. In DNA form, the CDR3 reads TGTGCCAGCTCACCAATAGCGGAGTCCGCCTACGAGCAGTACTTC.

V and J are TRBV10-3 and TRBJ1-1, with a tentative D call TRBD1 (5 bases). V was clipped by 3 bases and J by 1 base, with 12 bases between them. This CDR3 has 15 amino acids. The V gene's germline CDR1 is ENHRY and CDR2 SYGVKD. The CDR3 coding sequence is TGTGCCATCAGTGACCTGGGACGGGCGAACACTGAAGCTTTCTTT. Protein: CAISDLGRANTEAFF.

A single count supports this clone. Germline and junction disagree at one end, which may indicate a read error. The chain joins TRBV28 to TRBJ1-2, with D possibly matching TRBD1 (6 bases). This CDR3 region has 13 residues. The germline V gene has CDR1 MDHEN and CDR2 SYDVKM. This chain's CDR3 is CVSSLVDSYGYTF. Written as DNA, the CDR3 is TGTGTCAGCAGTTTGGTGGACAGCTATGGCTACACCTTC.

The chain uses TRBV7-9 and TRBJ2-2; D not resolved. Germline V gene data show CDR1 as SEHNR and CDR2 as FQNEAQ (reference sequence). Trimming took off 1 base at V and 7 bases at J, with 10 bases between the two ends. The length of the CDR3 is 14 residues. The DNA of the CDR3 is TGTGCCAGCAGCTTAGTGGGATCAAGCGGGGAGCTGTTTTTT. Its protein product is CASSLVGSSGELFF.

The CDR3: CASSRTGGPGNTIYF. In DNA form, the CDR3 reads TGTGCCAGCAGCCGAACAGGGGGACCTGGAAACACCATATATTTT. V is TRBV6-5 and J is TRBJ1-3; 8 nucleotides line up with TRBD1. CDR3 length: 15 amino acids. Per germline, CDR1 MNHEY and CDR2 SVGAGI. With 6 bases clipped from V and 2 bases from J, the junction kept 6 bases outside the gene matches.

CDR3 residues: CASSHKGREQYF. The CDR3 DNA reads TGTGCCAGCAGCCACAAGGGGAGAGAGCAGTACTTC. J is TRBJ2-7 and V is TRBV5-6, with D tentatively TRBD1 or TRBD2 (5 bases each). Germline CDR1 SGHDT, CDR2 YYEEEE. This CDR3 contains 12 residues. The V gene lost 4 bases and the J gene lost 7 bases, with 12 bases spanning the gap.

The chain recombines TRBV19 with TRBJ2-2; no clear D. With 10 bases removed from V and 3 bases from J, the gap between germline ends came to 18 bases. The CDR3 is 15 amino acids. The germline V gene encodes CDR1 LNHDA and CDR2 SQIVND (reference sequence). Written as DNA, the CDR3 is TGTGCCACCTCGACCGTTGAGACTGACACCGGGGAGCTGTTTTTT. Translated, it gives CATSTVETDTGELFF. The full variable domain, completed using reference TRBV19 and TRBJ2-2, is DGGITQSPKYLFRKEGQNVTLSCEQNLNHDAMYWYRQDPGQGLRLIYYSQIVNDFQKGDIAEGYSVSREKKESFPLTVTSAQKNPTAFYLCATSTVETDTGELFFGEGSRLTVL.

The J gene is TRBJ2-7, the V gene TRBV7-2; TRBD1 aligns across 10 bases. V trimming: 2 bases; J trimming: 6 bases; junction bases outside the gene matches: 10. CDR1 SGHTA and CDR2 FQGNSA come from the germline V gene. The CDR3 has 16 residues. In nucleotides, the CDR3 is TGTGCCAGCAGCTTACTCCGGGACAGGGGTTTCAGCGAGCAGTACTTC. Amino acid sequence: CASSLLRDRGFSEQYF.

This rearrangement joins TRBV6-1 to TRBJ2-1; the D gene is possibly TRBD2 (6 bases). Trimming cost V 2 bases and J 6 bases, with 20 bases left between them. The CDR3 has 17 residues. From germline, CDR1 is MNHNS and CDR2 SASEGT. CDR3 amino acids: CASSERPGRIIRNEQFF. CDR3 DNA sequence: TGTGCCAGCAGTGAACGTCCAGGGAGGATTATACGCAATGAGCAGTTCTTC.

The chain links TRBV7-8 to TRBJ2-7, with 9 bases that match TRBD1. Germline V CDR1 and CDR2: SGHVS, FQNEAQ. Trimming removed 4 bases from V and 6 bases from J; junction bases left unmatched: 7. The CDR3 is made up of 14 amino acids. CDR3 loop: CASSSGTGWPEQYF. CDR3 coding DNA: TGTGCCAGCAGCTCCGGGACAGGGTGGCCCGAGCAGTACTTC.

This chain connects TRBV11-2 to TRBJ2-1, with D unresolved. Germline assignment: CDR1 SGHAT and CDR2 FQNNGV. V lost 2 bases to trimming and J lost 6 bases, with 8 bases between them. The CDR3 is made up of 13 amino acids. DNA for the CDR3: TGTGCCAGCAGCTTACCCCCTCTCAATGAGCAGTTCTTC. Translating gives CASSLPPLNEQFF.

The chain has TRBV7-2 and TRBJ1-1; 11 positions agree with TRBD1. The CDR3 consists of 15 residues. Germline V gives CDR1 SGHTA, CDR2 FQGNSA. V gave up 1 base and J gave up 7 bases; unmatched junction bases: 5. The CDR3 DNA reads as TGTGCCAGCAGCTTAGGAGGGACAGGGGGGAATGAAGCTTTCTTT. Amino acid sequence: CASSLGGTGGNEAFF.

The chain recombines TRBV11-2 with TRBJ1-6; 7 bases are a match to TRBD1. Germline trimming cut 7 bases from V and 10 bases from J; bases unmatched to any gene: 13. Per germline, CDR1 SGHAT and CDR2 FQNNGV. The CDR3 length is 15 residues. The CDR3 reads CASTQGGVRSSPLHF. CDR3 in DNA: TGTGCCAGCACCCAGGGGGGGGTCCGAAGCTCACCCCTCCACTTT.

The V and J genes are TRBV28 and TRBJ1-2; no clear D. V was trimmed by 4 bases and J by 14 bases, leaving 17 bases between them. CDR1 MDHEN and CDR2 SYDVKM come from the germline V gene. This CDR3 comprises 12 residues. This CDR3 is CASSSFRFMKTF. The CDR3 DNA reads as TGTGCCAGCAGTTCCTTCCGTTTTATGAAGACCTTC.

On this clone itself: At one boundary the junction diverges from the germline segment, which might be a read error. The V call is TRBV10-2, the J call TRBJ2-1; 10 bases match TRBD2. The CDR3 loop spans 15 amino acids. CDR1 is WSHSY, CDR2 SAAADI, per germline. The CDR3: CAGSDGTSAYNEQFF. The CDR3 bases are TGCGCCGGCAGTGATGGGACTAGCGCCTACAATGAGCAGTTCTTC.

The J gene is TRBJ2-3, the V gene TRBV15, with unresolved D. This CDR3 contains 16 residues. Germline V lookup: CDR1 LNHNV, CDR2 YYDKDF (reference sequence). Trimming left V 4 bases short and J 5 bases short, with 19 bases between. CDR3 sequence: CATSIPLVVGEDTQYF. The DNA for the CDR3 is TGTGCCACCAGCATCCCACTCGTAGTTGGAGAAGATACGCAGTATTTT.

The rearrangement links TRBV25-1 to TRBJ1-6, with 9 bases aligning to TRBD1. The junction had 4 bases not matched to a gene; V was cut back by 4 bases and J by 3 bases. The CDR3 is 16 residues long. Germline assignment: CDR1 MGHDK and CDR2 SYGVNS. CDR3 DNA: TGTGCCAGCAGTGTAGGACAGGGGTTCTATAATTCACCCCTCCACTTT. Translated, it gives CASSVGQGFYNSPLHF. Based on the CDR3 plus reference TRBV25-1 and TRBJ1-6, the full variable domain is EADIYQTPRYLVIGTGKKITLECSQTMGHDKMYWYQQDPGMELHLIHYSYGVNSTEKGDLSSESTVSRIRTEHFPLTLESARPSHTSQYLCASSVGQGFYNSPLHFGNGTRLTVT.

The rearrangement uses TRBV5-4 and TRBJ2-7, with 9 bases that match TRBD2. CDR3 size: 15 residues. The J segment lost 3 bases and the V segment lost 0 bases, leaving 4 bases of the junction unmatched. CDR1 is SGHNT and CDR2 is YYREEE in the germline V gene (reference sequence). The CDR3 here is CASSLGAGGHYEQYF. The CDR3 DNA sequence: TGTGCCAGCAGCTTGGGGGCGGGAGGGCACTACGAGCAGTACTTC.

The chain employs TRBV6-5 and TRBJ2-2; D remains ambiguous. The CDR3 length is 15 residues. The germline V gene encodes CDR1 MNHEY and CDR2 SVGAGI. V was shortened by 4 bases and J by 0 bases, with 9 bases between the two germline ends. CDR3 region: CASSSVSANTGELFF. The CDR3 DNA reads as TGTGCCAGCAGTTCGGTATCAGCGAACACCGGGGAGCTGTTTTTT.

V gene TRBV2 combines with J gene TRBJ2-3; D possibly corresponds to TRBD2 (5 bases). This CDR3 is built from 16 residues. Germline V gene lookup returns CDR1 SNHLY and CDR2 FYNNEI. The V gene lost 6 bases and the J gene lost 3 bases, with 19 bases spanning the gap. The CDR3 DNA sequence: TGTGCCAGCAGCGGGGATTCTAGCCTAAGGACAGATACGCAGTATTTT. Translation: CASSGDSSLRTDTQYF.

The genes are TRBV9 and TRBJ2-1; TRBD1 agrees at 7 bases. The CDR3 has 15 amino acids. After removal of 3 bases from V and 2 bases from J, the junction contained 5 bases not matched to a gene. Germline CDR1 SGDLS, CDR2 YYNGEE. The CDR3 region is CASSGRGPTYNEQFF. DNA for the CDR3: TGTGCCAGCAGCGGAAGGGGGCCGACCTACAATGAGCAGTTCTTC. Complete variable domain (other parts from reference TRBV9 and TRBJ2-1): DSGVTQTPKHLITATGQRVTLRCSPRSGDLSVYWYQQSLDQGLQFLIQYYNGEERAKGNILERFSAQQFPDLHSELNLSSLELGDSALYFCASSGRGPTYNEQFFGPGTRLTVL.